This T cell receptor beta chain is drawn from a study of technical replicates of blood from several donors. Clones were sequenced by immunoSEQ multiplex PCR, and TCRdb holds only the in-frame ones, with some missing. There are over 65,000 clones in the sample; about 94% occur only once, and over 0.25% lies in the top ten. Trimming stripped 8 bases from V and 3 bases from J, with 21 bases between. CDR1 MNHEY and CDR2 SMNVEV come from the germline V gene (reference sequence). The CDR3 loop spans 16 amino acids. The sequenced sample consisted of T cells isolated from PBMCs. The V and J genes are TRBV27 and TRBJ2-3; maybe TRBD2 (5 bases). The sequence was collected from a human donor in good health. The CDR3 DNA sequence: TGTGCCAGCGTCTCGGTGAGGGAGTATGGAACAGATACGCAGTATTTT. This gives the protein CASVSVREYGTDTQYF.